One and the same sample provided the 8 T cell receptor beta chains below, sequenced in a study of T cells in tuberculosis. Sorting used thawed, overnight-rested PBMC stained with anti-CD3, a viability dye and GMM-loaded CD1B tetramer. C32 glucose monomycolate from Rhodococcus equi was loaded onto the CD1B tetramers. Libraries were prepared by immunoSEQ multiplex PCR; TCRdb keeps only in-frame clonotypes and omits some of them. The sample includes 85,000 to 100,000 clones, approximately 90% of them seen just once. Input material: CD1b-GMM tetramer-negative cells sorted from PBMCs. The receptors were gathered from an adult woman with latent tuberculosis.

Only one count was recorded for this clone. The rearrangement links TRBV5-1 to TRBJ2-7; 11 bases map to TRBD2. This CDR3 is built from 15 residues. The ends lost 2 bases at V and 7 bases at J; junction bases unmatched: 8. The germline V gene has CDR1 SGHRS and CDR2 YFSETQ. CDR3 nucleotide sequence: TGCGCCAGCAGCTTAATCCTAGCGGGGGGAGGGGAGCAGTACTTC. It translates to CASSLILAGGGEQYF.

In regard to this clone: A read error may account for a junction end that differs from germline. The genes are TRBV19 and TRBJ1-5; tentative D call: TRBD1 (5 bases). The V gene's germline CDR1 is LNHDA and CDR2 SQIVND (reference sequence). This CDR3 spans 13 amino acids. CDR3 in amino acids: CPRADLSNQPQHF. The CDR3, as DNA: TGTCCCAGGGCGGACTTAAGTAATCAGCCCCAGCATTTT.

The CDR3 bases are TGTGCCAGCAGCCAAGACAGGGGAATGGGTCAGCCCCAGCATTTT. It yields the protein CASSQDRGMGQPQHF. The V call is TRBV11-2, the J call TRBJ1-5; 8 nucleotides agree with TRBD1. Germline CDR1 is SGHAT and CDR2 is FQNNGV. The junction had 9 bases not matched to a gene; V was cut back by 5 bases and J by 6 bases. The CDR3 is made up of 15 amino acids.

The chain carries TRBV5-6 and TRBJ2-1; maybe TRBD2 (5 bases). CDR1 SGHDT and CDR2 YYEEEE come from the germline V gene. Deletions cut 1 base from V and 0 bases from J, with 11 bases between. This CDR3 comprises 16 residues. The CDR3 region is CASSLILGSSYNEQFF. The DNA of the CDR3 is TGTGCCAGCAGCTTGATTCTGGGGAGCTCCTACAATGAGCAGTTCTTC.

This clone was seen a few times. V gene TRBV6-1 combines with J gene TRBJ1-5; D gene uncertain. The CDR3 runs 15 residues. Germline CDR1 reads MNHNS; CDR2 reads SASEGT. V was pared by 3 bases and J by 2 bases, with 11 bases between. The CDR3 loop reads CASSDPRGRNQPQHF. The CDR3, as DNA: TGTGCCAGCAGTGACCCGCGGGGTCGCAATCAGCCCCAGCATTTT.

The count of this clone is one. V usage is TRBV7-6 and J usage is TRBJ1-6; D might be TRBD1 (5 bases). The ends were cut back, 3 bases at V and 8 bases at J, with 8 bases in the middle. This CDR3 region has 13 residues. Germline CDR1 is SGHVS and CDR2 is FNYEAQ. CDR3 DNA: TGTGCCAGCAGCTTGGGAGGGGATTCACCCCTCCACTTT. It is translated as CASSLGGDSPLHF.

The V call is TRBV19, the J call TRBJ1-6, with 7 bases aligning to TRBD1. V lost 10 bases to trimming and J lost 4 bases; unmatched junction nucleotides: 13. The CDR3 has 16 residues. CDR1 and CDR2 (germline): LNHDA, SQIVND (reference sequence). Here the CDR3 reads CATTPRDSRYNSPLHF. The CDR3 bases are TGTGCCACCACACCGCGGGACAGTCGATATAATTCACCCCTCCACTTT.

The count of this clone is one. The CDR3 loop is CASSLEGPVAGNTIYF. The CDR3 nucleotides read TGCGCCAGCAGCTTGGAGGGGCCGGTCGCGGGAAACACCATATATTTT. This chain connects TRBV5-1 to TRBJ1-3; a possible D gene is TRBD1 (5 bases). The germline V and J ends were trimmed by 0 bases and 4 bases, with 14 bases remaining between them. The germline CDR1 and CDR2 sequences are SGHRS and YFSETQ. The length of the CDR3 is 16 residues. Using reference TRBV5-1 and TRBJ1-3 for the parts outside the CDR3, the full variable domain is KAGVTQTPRYLIKTRGQQVTLSCSPISGHRSVSWYQQTPGQGLQFLFEYFSETQRNKGNFPGRFSGRQFSNSRSEMNVSTLELGDSALYLCASSLEGPVAGNTIYFGEGSWLTVV.